Below, 28 T cell receptor beta chains from the same sample are listed, as sequenced in a study of human T cells and chemical hapten exposure. TCRdb reprocessed the RACE reads with MiXCR, giving one entry per CDR3 protein. This table holds under 450,000 distinct CDR3 sequences, more than 4.5% found once. The time point here: patch test 1, 2 weeks after DPC sensitization. Treatment specified: therapeutic diphenylcyclopropenone sensitization with weekly scalp DPC. The material sequenced was whole blood, taken in connection with sensitization to the hapten diphenylcyclopropenone (DPC). The receptors come from a woman aged 45-59 years with alopecia areata. Some clones in this sample may be carry-over from other donors' samples.

J is TRBJ2-3 and V is TRBV24-1; no definite D call. Germline V gene lookup returns CDR1 KGHDR and CDR2 SFDVKD. The CDR3 has 13 amino acids. Trimming removed 1 base from V and 1 base from J, with 2 bases in between. In nucleotides, the CDR3 is TGTGCCACCAGTGATTTCCGCACAGATACGCAGTATTTT. Encoded protein: CATSDFRTDTQYF.

This clonotype was detected many times. The chain links TRBV11-2 to TRBJ1-5; D is undetermined. Trimming took 2 bases from V and 4 from J, leaving 6 bases between them. Germline CDR1 and CDR2: SGHAT and FQNNGV. The CDR3 spans 13 residues. The CDR3 DNA reads TGTGCCAGCAGCTTAACGGAGAATCAGCCCCAGCATTTT. This encodes CASSLTENQPQHF.

The sample holds a few counts of this clonotype. The rearrangement links TRBV30 to TRBJ1-5; D is unresolved. In germline, CDR1 is GTSNPN, CDR2 SVGIG (reference sequence). This CDR3 comprises 15 residues. V lost 3 bases and J lost 3, with 15 bases in between. The CDR3 spells CAWSPGGVINQPQHF. In DNA, the CDR3 is TGTGCCTGGAGCCCCGGAGGCGTAATCAATCAGCCCCAGCATTTT.

This clonotype was observed at least ten times. In DNA form, the CDR3 reads TGTGCCAGCAGCGTTTTAGGACAGGGTCGCACAGATACGCAGTATTTT. Its protein is CASSVLGQGRTDTQYF. The genes are TRBV9 and TRBJ2-3; TRBD1 agrees at 8 bases. J gave up 1 base and V 2 bases, and 6 bases lay outside the gene matches. The V gene's germline CDR1 is SGDLS and CDR2 YYNGEE. CDR3 size: 16 residues. Filled out from reference TRBV9 and TRBJ2-3, the complete variable domain reads DSGVTQTPKHLITATGQRVTLRCSPRSGDLSVYWYQQSLDQGLQFLIQYYNGEERAKGNILERFSAQQFPDLHSELNLSSLELGDSALYFCASSVLGQGRTDTQYFGPGTRLTVL.

This clonotype was counted once. The rearrangement links TRBV20-1 to TRBJ1-2, with 7 nucleotides matching TRBD1. V was pared by 5 bases and J by 2 bases, with 8 bases of the junction left unmatched. The CDR3 is made up of 14 amino acids. The V gene's germline CDR1 is DFQATT and CDR2 SNEGSKA (reference sequence). The CDR3 protein is CSAGRDRENYGYTF. Written as DNA, the CDR3 is TGCAGTGCTGGCCGGGACAGAGAGAACTATGGCTACACCTTC.

This clonotype was counted many times. This chain links TRBV28 with TRBJ2-7; no firm D call. The CDR3 has 13 residues. Trimming left V 6 bases short and J 4 bases short, with 13 bases between. Germline CDR1 MDHEN, CDR2 SYDVKM. CDR3 nucleotide sequence: TGTGCCAGCAGGGTCCCCGCTGGGTACGAGCAGTACTTC. Encoded protein: CASRVPAGYEQYF.

This clonotype was picked up many times. The chain joins TRBV6-1 to TRBJ1-5, with a possible D match to TRBD1 (6 bases). In germline, CDR1 is MNHNS, CDR2 SASEGT. Trimming removed 6 bases at V and 4 bases at J, with 10 bases between. This CDR3 comprises 13 residues. CDR3 bases: TGTGCCAGCAGGACAGGTCCGAATCAGCCCCAGCATTTT. Its protein is CASRTGPNQPQHF.

Many counts were recorded for this clonotype. This chain joins TRBV7-2 and TRBJ2-5, with D unclear. Germline V gene lookup returns CDR1 SGHTA and CDR2 FQGNSA. V shed 3 bases and J shed 2 bases, with 7 bases lying between them. CDR3 length: 13 residues. The CDR3 bases are TGTGCCAGCAGCTTGAGCACTCAAGAGACCCAGTACTTC. This codes for CASSLSTQETQYF.

The chain links TRBV2 to TRBJ2-7; D possibly corresponds to TRBD1 (5 bases). Germline loops: CDR1 SNHLY, CDR2 FYNNEI. The V and J ends lost 1 base and 6 bases respectively, with 13 bases between them. This CDR3 is built from 14 residues. CDR3 DNA sequence: TGTGCCAGCAGTGAAGGCTCAGGGTTAATCGAGCAGTACTTC. This translates into CASSEGSGLIEQYF.

This clonotype showed up many times. The gene calls are TRBV6-2 or TRBV6-3 and TRBJ1-1, with a tentative D call TRBD1 (5 bases). The CDR3 has 13 amino acids. Looked up from germline, CDR1 is MNHEY and CDR2 is SVGEGT. The V end was cut by 8 bases, the J end by 3 bases, with 13 bases between. The CDR3 loop is CASHAPGDTEAFF. The CDR3 nucleotides read TGTGCCAGCCACGCGCCGGGGGACACTGAAGCTTTCTTT.

The V and J genes are TRBV10-3 and TRBJ1-6; the D is unclear. The CDR3 covers 15 residues. From germline, CDR1 is ENHRY and CDR2 SYGVKD. Between the trimmed V and J ends, which lost 7 bases and 4 bases, there was a span of 14 bases. CDR3 amino acids: CAIKSAQAYNSPLHF. The CDR3 DNA reads as TGTGCCATCAAAAGTGCCCAGGCTTATAATTCACCCCTCCACTTT.

This clonotype occurred many times. This chain connects TRBV28 to TRBJ1-5, with TRBD1 matching over 10 bases. This CDR3 has 15 amino acids. CDR1 and CDR2 (germline): MDHEN, SYDVKM. The V and J ends lost 10 bases and 5 bases, in that order; junction bases with no gene match: 11. CDR3 sequence reads: CATSTGGISHQPQHF. CDR3 sequence (DNA): TGTGCCACCTCGACAGGGGGCATCTCCCATCAGCCCCAGCATTTT.

This clonotype was seen only a few times. V is TRBV28 and J is TRBJ2-7; TRBD2 is a possible D gene (5 bases). Germline CDR1 reads MDHEN; CDR2 reads SYDVKM. V was cut by 3 bases and J by 3 bases, with 15 bases left in between. CDR3 length equals 15 residues. CDR3: CASSFRGLTNYEQYF. The CDR3 DNA reads TGTGCCAGCAGTTTCCGCGGACTCACTAACTACGAGCAGTACTTC.

This clonotype was found many times. The rearrangement links TRBV9 to TRBJ1-1; TRBD1 is a possible D gene (5 bases). V lost 0 bases, J lost 4 bases, and 10 bases lay in between. Germline V gene data show CDR1 as SGDLS and CDR2 as YYNGEE. The CDR3 loop spans 14 amino acids. The CDR3 loop reads CASSVATGVTEAFF. In DNA form, the CDR3 reads TGTGCCAGCAGCGTAGCTACGGGGGTCACTGAAGCTTTCTTT.

This clonotype was observed a single time. A read error may explain this, as a much larger clone is one base away. The chain recombines TRBV21-1 with TRBJ1-2. TRBV21-1 is an annotated pseudogene. The CDR3 covers 14 residues. CDR3 in amino acids: CASSKVGVDYGYTF. CDR3 coding DNA: TGTGCCAGCAGCAAAGTTGGGGTAGACTATGGCTACACCTTC.

The V call is TRBV12-3 or TRBV12-4, the J call TRBJ2-1, with 8 bases matching TRBD2. CDR3 length equals 13 residues. J lost 4 bases, V lost 11 bases, and 7 bases had no gene match. The CDR3 spells CASRASGYNEQFF. The CDR3 region has the DNA TGTGCCTCTCGGGCTAGCGGGTACAATGAGCAGTTCTTC.

This clonotype has at least ten counts. The chain uses TRBV2 and TRBJ2-3; D not certain. Germline loops: CDR1 SNHLY, CDR2 FYNNEI. The CDR3 loop spans 14 amino acids. V lost 6 bases and J 1 base, leaving 11 bases between the germline ends. The CDR3 DNA reads as TGTGCCAGCAGCTTTAGTCCCGGCACAGATACGCAGTATTTT. Translated, it gives CASSFSPGTDTQYF.

Ten or more counts support this clonotype. V gene TRBV7-2 combines with J gene TRBJ1-5; 7 positions agree with TRBD1. The CDR3 loop spans 14 amino acids. Germline V gene data show CDR1 as SGHTA and CDR2 as FQGNSA. J was trimmed by 5 bases and V by 5 bases; bases with no gene match: 6. The CDR3 DNA is TGTGCCAGCAGCACCCGACAGGGCGATCAGCCCCAGCATTTT. Protein product: CASSTRQGDQPQHF.

This clonotype came up many times. CDR3 nucleotides: TGCGCCAGCAGCTTCGAGGCTTCCTATAATTCACCCCTCCACTTT. Protein sequence: CASSFEASYNSPLHF. The V and J genes are TRBV5-1 and TRBJ1-6, with D uncertain. V lost 2 bases, J lost 1 base, and 7 bases lay in between. The germline gives CDR1 SGHRS, CDR2 YFSETQ. The CDR3 is made up of 15 amino acids.

The rearrangement links TRBV3-1 to TRBJ1-2; the D gene is possibly TRBD1 (6 bases). Trimming shortened V by 0 bases and J by 1 base, and 12 bases separated the two germline ends. There are 16 residues in the CDR3. Germline CDR1 is LGHDT and CDR2 is YNNKEL (reference sequence). The CDR3 sequence: CASSQDWGASNYGYTF. The DNA for the CDR3 is TGTGCCAGCAGCCAAGACTGGGGGGCAAGTAACTATGGCTACACCTTC.

This clonotype was observed at least ten times. The J gene is TRBJ1-4, the V gene TRBV12-3 or TRBV12-4; D unresolved. V was pared by 3 bases and J by 4 bases, with 9 bases between. This CDR3 region has 14 residues. The CDR3 nucleotides are TGTGCCAGCAGTTTCCTTGGGAGTAATGAAAAACTGTTTTTT. It yields the protein CASSFLGSNEKLFF.

The chain uses TRBV27 and TRBJ2-3; D uncertain. The CDR3 is made up of 13 amino acids. Germline lookup yields CDR1 MNHEY and CDR2 SMNVEV (reference sequence). The V end lost 8 bases, the J end lost 4 bases, and 13 bases lay between the germline ends. CDR3: CASVPHAADTQYF. CDR3 sequence (DNA): TGTGCCAGCGTTCCGCATGCTGCAGATACGCAGTATTTT.

At least ten counts were recorded for this clonotype. The chain uses TRBV10-1 and TRBJ2-3, with unresolved D. Germline lookup yields CDR1 WNHNN and CDR2 SYGVQD (reference sequence). V dropped 2 bases and J dropped 2 bases, with 5 bases sitting between them. The length of the CDR3 is 13 residues. CDR3 nucleotide sequence: TGCGCCAGCAGTGAGGTTCCCACAGATACGCAGTATTTT. Amino acids: CASSEVPTDTQYF.

This clonotype showed up just a few times. The V gene is TRBV10-3, the J gene TRBJ2-3; possible D gene TRBD2, 5 bases. CDR3 length equals 15 residues. The V gene lost 11 bases and the J gene lost 0 bases, with 18 bases spanning the gap. Germline-derived CDR1 and CDR2 are ENHRY and SYGVKD. CDR3 amino acids: CAARTSGTSTDTQYF. The CDR3, as DNA: TGTGCCGCCCGGACGAGCGGTACGAGCACAGATACGCAGTATTTT.

This clonotype has only a few counts. The V call is TRBV5-4, the J call TRBJ1-1; 11 bases match TRBD1. The trim removed 3 bases at V and 7 bases at J, leaving 5 bases unmatched. The CDR3 sequence is 14 residues long. Germline assignment: CDR1 SGHNT and CDR2 YYREEE (reference sequence). CDR3 DNA: TGTGCCAGCAGCTCCGGGACAGGGGGAGTTGAAGCTTTCTTT. It yields the protein CASSSGTGGVEAFF.

This clonotype was counted many times. The chain recombines TRBV3-1 with TRBJ2-2, with D hard to call. The CDR3 spans 13 residues. The germline V and J ends were trimmed by 1 base and 8 bases, with 8 bases remaining between them. Germline V gene data show CDR1 as LGHDT and CDR2 as YNNKEL (reference sequence). As DNA, the CDR3 is TGTGCCAGCAGCCAAGTCTCATTGGGGGAGCTGTTTTTT. Translating it yields CASSQVSLGELFF. The full variable domain, rest sourced from reference TRBV3-1 and TRBJ2-2, is DTAVSQTPKYLVTQMGNDKSIKCEQNLGHDTMYWYKQDSKKFLKIMFSYNNKELIINETVPNRFSPKSPDKAHLNLHINSLELGDSAVYFCASSQVSLGELFFGEGSRLTVL.

The sample holds a few counts of this clonotype. The chain carries TRBV28 and TRBJ2-3; D is unresolved. Germline V gene lookup returns CDR1 MDHEN and CDR2 SYDVKM. CDR3 size: 12 residues. The V end was cut by 6 bases, the J end by 1 base, with 5 bases between. In nucleotides, the CDR3 is TGTGCCAGCAGGTCACGCACAGATACGCAGTATTTT. This sequence encodes CASRSRTDTQYF.

This chain connects TRBV5-1 to TRBJ1-1, with D uncertain. Trimming removed 2 bases at V and 1 base at J, with 12 bases between. Germline V gene sequence: CDR1 SGHRS, CDR2 YFSETQ. The CDR3 runs 15 residues. The CDR3: CASSFREYSNTEAFF. CDR3 sequence (DNA): TGCGCCAGCAGCTTTCGGGAGTATTCGAACACTGAAGCTTTCTTT.